Listed here is a single T cell receptor beta chain. The sample comes from a study of shared clonotypes between healthy human individuals. V was trimmed by 1 base and J by 2 bases, leaving 12 bases between them. CDR1 and CDR2 (germline): LNHNV, YYDKDF (reference sequence). The CDR3 loop spans 16 amino acids. Clones were read by immunoSEQ multiplex PCR, and TCRdb kept only the in-frame ones, dropping some. The sample holds a few million clones, 85% to 95% seen once. Healthy HIV-negative adults with no recent acute infections or vaccinations were recruited as donors. The genes are TRBV15 and TRBJ2-1, with D possibly matching TRBD2 (6 bases). This sequence was found in a young man in good health. Some clones in this sample may be carry-over from other donors' samples. The sequenced sample was naive CD4+ T cells from PBMCs. Subset reported: CD45RA+ positively selected. CDR3: CATSRVTSITYNEQFF. The CDR3 region has the DNA TGTGCCACCAGCAGAGTAACTAGCATCACCTACAATGAGCAGTTCTTC.